This T cell receptor beta chain derives from a study of shared clonotypes between healthy human individuals. Naive CD8 cells comprised CD45RO-negative, CCR7-positively selected cells, excluding terminally differentiated effector memory CD45RA+ cells. The trim removed 0 bases at V and 1 base at J, leaving 3 bases unmatched. Germline CDR1 reads SGHAT; CDR2 reads FQDESV (reference sequence). The CDR3 runs to 15 residues. Comments on this clone: Its antigen remains unidentified.

Sequenced by immunoSEQ multiplex PCR; TCRdb stores in-frame clones only, minus some. The sample includes about 2.1 million clones, 93% of them seen just once. Study results and caveats: Donor clonotype sharing was expected to depend on sequencing depth. Larger richness was generally estimated for naive than memory subsets.

Sequencing was done on a sample of naive CD8+ T cells from PBMCs. The V call is TRBV11-1, the J call TRBJ2-7; 7 nucleotides line up with TRBD2. The sequence was obtained from a man younger than 35 in good health. Some clones in this sample may be carry-over from other donors' samples. The CDR3 nucleotides read TGTGCCAGCAGCTTAGCGCCCGGGAGGTCCTACGAGCAGTACTTC. Protein product: CASSLAPGRSYEQYF.